This T cell receptor beta chain appears in the sequencing data of a study of blood T cell repertoires in COVID-19. Study-wide background: Samples taken during acute and convalescent COVID-19 were collected in the United States, Italy and Spain. PBMCs, B-cell-depleted T cells, or T cells provided the cDNA or gDNA that made up the material.

Authors' processing steps: Amplified reference gene primers provided the basis for estimating nucleated cell counts. Profiling relied on immunoSEQ multiplex PCR, and the TCRdb table lists in-frame clones only, not all of them. Clonal size and the V and J genes are those of that table, whereas D and trimming came from the DNA. This sample has tens of thousands of clones, with around 90% found just once. Germline CDR1 reads MNHNS; CDR2 reads SASEGT. The CDR3 extends over 16 amino acids. The trim removed 4 bases at V and 5 bases at J, leaving 12 bases unmatched. The specimen was peripheral blood. The sequence came from a human donor in a cohort sampled during active COVID-19. The V gene is TRBV6-1, the J gene TRBJ2-3, with TRBD2 identical over 7 bases. The CDR3 here is CASSVAASGSGDTQYF. CDR3 nucleotide sequence: TGTGCCAGCAGTGTGGCGGCTAGCGGTTCAGGAGATACGCAGTATTTT.